The clone carrying this T cell receptor beta chain showed up just once. Its antigen is unidentified. The sample is drawn from a study of T-cell reconstitution after alpha-beta-depleted transplantation in children. Whole-study findings and limits: Reports say that about two months after transplant, the alpha-beta T cells came out of several hundred graft clones that had expanded. A year had passed since transplant, and T-cell counts and diversity by then came mostly from newly produced T cells. Surviving recipient T cells and thymic progenitors underlay high day-60 TCRbeta diversity in some patients.

For TCRbeta, the library was prepared with unique molecular identifiers. TCRdb analysed the PCR reads with MiXCR anew, one entry per CDR3 protein. The data contain 580,000 or so distinct CDR3 sequences, more than 20% of them seen just once; the ten biggest clones take up over 12%. The CDR3 contains 16 residues. V gave up 7 bases and J gave up 1 base, with 19 bases separating them. This clonotype was obtained from a boy in the first two years of life who had a stem cell transplant for acute myeloid leukemia, so the T cells may come from the graft donor. The sequencing here drew on PBMCs, mostly from graft donor cells, taken 360 days after TCRalphabeta/CD19-depleted stem cell transplant. This sequence joins TRBV12-3 or TRBV12-4 and TRBJ2-5; either TRBD1 or TRBD2 may fit D (6 bases each). CDR3 loop: CASTARGGPLQETQYF. DNA of the CDR3: TGTGCCAGCACCGCTAGAGGGGGGCCCCTCCAAGAGACCCAGTACTTC.